This is a list of T cell receptor beta chains from one sample in a study of T cell responses to AZD1222 COVID-19 vaccine. The method was immunoSEQ multiplex PCR; TCRdb's version includes in-frame clones alone and lacks a portion of them. This sample has approximately 69,000 clones, with over 80% found just once. Specimen: peripheral blood, collected 28 days after the second AZD1222 dose. The origin of the receptors is an adult who received the AZD1222 COVID-19 vaccine. Both conserved end residues are part of each CDR3. The D gene is left open where the match is weak. Only some rows state a clone size, as once, few, many or a class for expanded clones.

TRBD1,TRBJ2-1,once,TRBV7-2,TGTGCCAGCAGCTCGAGGACAGGGGGAATCTACAATGAGCAGTTCTTC,CASSSRTGGIYNEQFF
-,TRBJ1-1,-,TRBV9,TGTGCCAGCAGCCCCCCGGCCCAGGGTTTAGACACTGAAGCTTTCTTT,CASSPPAQGLDTEAFF
TRBD2,TRBJ2-1,few,TRBV27,TGTGCCAGCAGGTCGACCAAAGCGGGAAGAGAACTTGAGCAGTTCTTC,CASRSTKAGRELEQFF
-,TRBJ2-3,once,TRBV7-2,TGTGCCAGCAGCTTAGCGGTTGGTAGAATAGATACGCAGTATTTT,CASSLAVGRIDTQYF
-,TRBJ2-7,-,TRBV7-9,TGTGCCAGCAGCTTAGCCGTCCCAGGGAGCGAGCAGTACTTC,CASSLAVPGSEQYF
-,TRBJ1-2,-,TRBV3-1/TRBV3-2,TGTGCCAGCAGCCAGAGAGGGGTGTATGGCTACACCTTC,CASSQRGVYGYTF
-,TRBJ2-3,-,TRBV6-5,TGTGCCAGCAGTTCGGGCCTCACAGATACGCAGTATTTT,CASSSGLTDTQYF
-,TRBJ1-4,-,TRBV5-1,TGCGCCAGCAGCTTGGGGACAGTCAATGAAAAACTGTTTTTT,CASSLGTVNEKLFF
-,TRBJ1-4,-,TRBV6-5,TGTGCCAGCAGACTTTTCCTTCGGGAGGGAAAACTGTTTTTT,CASRLFLREGKLFF
-,TRBJ2-3,-,TRBV5-1,TGCGCCAGCAGCTTGGGCCCTACTAGCACAGATACGCAGTATTTT,CASSLGPTSTDTQYF
TRBD1,TRBJ1-4,-,TRBV10-1,TGCGCCAGCAGTGAGTCGTCCAGGGGGCGAGGTGAAAAACTGTTTTTT,CASSESSRGRGEKLFF
-,TRBJ2-7,few,TRBV5-1,TGCGCCAGCAGCTCTTCAGGGTTTGCGCAGTACTTC,CASSSSGFAQYF
-,TRBJ2-5,once,TRBV18,TGTGCCAGCTCACCTCCCGGGACTCCCTCGTGGAAGTACTTC,CASSPPGTPSWKYF
-,TRBJ1-1,-,TRBV5-1,TGCGCCAGCAGCCTCGCCGGGACGGGGAACACTGAAGCTTTCTTT,CASSLAGTGNTEAFF
-,TRBJ2-5,-,TRBV7-9,TGTGCCATCCCGGGCCAGGGAGGCAAGACCCAGTACTTC,CAIPGQGGKTQYF
-,TRBJ2-7,-,TRBV29-1,TGCAGCGTACAACAGGGAGGTTACGAGCAGTACTTC,CSVQQGGYEQYF
-,TRBJ2-6,-,TRBV5-1,TGCGCCAGCAGCTTAGGCCTCTCAGGGGCCAACGTCCTGACTTTC,CASSLGLSGANVLTF
-,TRBJ1-1,-,TRBV21-1,TGTGCCAGCAGGCCAAAACAGGGTACGGATGAAGCTTTCTTT,CASRPKQGTDEAFF
TRBD2,TRBJ2-3,-,TRBV11-2,TGTGCCAGCAGCTTTCGACTAGCGGGGATTACTAGCACAGATACGCAGTATTTT,CASSFRLAGITSTDTQYF
TRBD2,TRBJ2-5,-,TRBV18,TGTGCCAGCTCACTTTCTTCGGGGCGGGGGAGACAAGAGACCCAGTACTTC,CASSLSSGRGRQETQYF
-,TRBJ1-1,few,TRBV18,TGTGCCAGCTCACAACTAATCCCCCGGGGAGCTTTCTTT,CASSQLIPRGAFF
TRBD1,TRBJ1-1,-,TRBV19,TGTGCCAGTAGTCCCCGACAGGGTAACACTGAAGCTTTCTTT,CASSPRQGNTEAFF
TRBD1,TRBJ2-3,-,TRBV7-6,TGTGCCAGCAGCTCACCACCGGGACAGAGGACAGATACGCAGTATTTT,CASSSPPGQRTDTQYF
-,TRBJ1-1,-,TRBV29-1,TGCAGCGTCGTATACCGGACGGTGAACACTGAAGCTTTCTTT,CSVVYRTVNTEAFF
TRBD1,TRBJ1-1,-,TRBV2,TGTGCCAGCAGTGTCAGGGACAGGGTGGAGACTGAAGCTTTCTTT,CASSVRDRVETEAFF
-,TRBJ1-3,-,TRBV18,TGTGCCAGCTCACTTCTACAGGGAACCGCTGGAAACACCATATATTTT,CASSLLQGTAGNTIYF
TRBD1,TRBJ1-2,-,TRBV29-1,TGCAGCGTAGTTACGGGACAGGGGGGAGATGGCTACACCTTC,CSVVTGQGGDGYTF
TRBD2,TRBJ2-1,-,TRBV4-1,TGCGCCAGCAGCCAAGAACAGCGGGGGGGCGGAAGGGTTCAGCAGTTCTTC,CASSQEQRGGGRVQQFF
-,TRBJ1-1,-,TRBV4-1,TGCGCCAGCAGCCCGGGCAACTCCGACCCAATCCGAGCTTTCTTT,CASSPGNSDPIRAFF
-,TRBJ2-1,-,TRBV4-1,TGCGCCAGCAGCCAACCGTCTGTCCGGGTGAAGGTGGGCAATGAGCAGTTCTTC,CASSQPSVRVKVGNEQFF
-,TRBJ2-7,-,TRBV7-9,TGTGCCAGCAGCTTAGACGTCGGGGTTAGCGCCTACGAGCAGTACTTC,CASSLDVGVSAYEQYF
-,TRBJ1-1,-,TRBV7-2,TGTGCCAGCAGCACCGTCGGGGGCACTGAAGCTTTCTTT,CASSTVGGTEAFF
-,TRBJ2-7,-,TRBV12-5,TGTGCTAGTGGACGGGAAGACTACGAGCAGTACTTC,CASGREDYEQYF